This T cell receptor (beta chain) was profiled in a study of T cell responses to AZD1222 COVID-19 vaccine. This clone was picked up one time. Libraries were prepared by immunoSEQ multiplex PCR; TCRdb keeps only in-frame clonotypes and omits some of them. The table lists about 99,000 clones, nearly 90% of them singletons. CDR1 and CDR2 (germline): MNHEY, SVGEGT. Trimming stripped 5 bases from V and 0 bases from J, with 10 bases between. This CDR3 comprises 14 residues. This receptor was obtained from an adult in good health. The rearrangement links TRBV6-2 or TRBV6-3 to TRBJ2-5; no reliable D call. The sample was peripheral blood, taken on day 0 of AZD1222 vaccination. CDR3 loop: CASSATNNQETQYF. CDR3 DNA sequence: TGTGCCAGCAGTGCGACAAACAACCAAGAGACCCAGTACTTC.